What follows are 10 T cell receptor beta chains derived from one specimen sequenced in a study of long-term antiretroviral therapy in people with HIV. Running of the v3.0 immunoSEQ assay took place at survey level. Clones were read by immunoSEQ multiplex PCR, and TCRdb kept only the in-frame ones, dropping some. This table has 20,000 to 30,000 clones, 85% appearing once. This material consisted of unsorted PBMCs, taken 4.8 to 5 years after starting antiretroviral therapy. These receptors all stem from a man in his forties with HIV.

This sequence joins TRBV7-2 and TRBJ1-6, with D possibly being TRBD1 (6 bases). The V end was cut by 0 bases, the J end by 7 bases, with 7 bases between. Germline assignment: CDR1 SGHTA and CDR2 FQGNSA. This CDR3 is 14 amino acids long. CDR3 residues: CASSLADRNSPLHF. The CDR3 nucleotides read TGTGCCAGCAGCTTAGCGGACAGAAATTCACCCCTCCACTTT.

This chain links TRBV6-6 with TRBJ2-3; no firm D call. The CDR3 loop spans 15 amino acids. The V end lost 0 bases, the J end lost 0 bases, and 7 bases lay between the germline ends. The germline V gene encodes CDR1 MNHNY and CDR2 SVGAGI (reference sequence). The CDR3 spells CASSYSTRSTDTQYF. The CDR3 DNA is TGTGCCAGCAGTTACTCGACACGTAGCACAGATACGCAGTATTTT.

This clone has a handful of counts. The V and J genes are TRBV4-3 and TRBJ2-1; 13 nucleotides match TRBD2. This CDR3 comprises 17 residues. The V gene end was trimmed by 0 bases and the J gene end by 8 bases; junction bases not matched to a gene: 7. Germline V gives CDR1 LGHNA, CDR2 YSLEER. CDR3 sequence (DNA): TGCGCCAGCAGCCAAGATACAAGGACTAGCGGGAGAGATGAGCAGTTCTTC. It encodes CASSQDTRTSGRDEQFF.

V gene TRBV11-2 combines with J gene TRBJ2-5, with TRBD1 identical over 8 bases. Germline V CDR1 and CDR2: SGHAT, FQNNGV. The V segment lost 5 bases and the J segment 2 bases; nucleotides outside the gene matches: 7. The CDR3 totals 15 residues. CDR3 DNA: TGTGCCAGCAGCCCCGGGGACAGGCATCAAGAGACCCAGTACTTC. It encodes CASSPGDRHQETQYF.

This rearrangement joins TRBV4-1 to TRBJ1-1; D is uncertain. The V end lost 0 bases, the J end lost 0 bases, and 14 bases lay between the germline ends. The CDR3 sequence is 17 residues long. The germline CDR1 and CDR2 sequences are MGHRA and YSYEKL. CDR3 in DNA: TGCGCCAGCAGCCAAGATCGTTGGGCAAACATGAACACTGAAGCTTTCTTT. It translates to CASSQDRWANMNTEAFF.

The V call is TRBV6-5, the J call TRBJ1-1; TRBD1 is a possible D gene (6 bases). The CDR3 is made up of 12 amino acids. Germline CDR1 and CDR2: MNHEY and SVGAGI. V lost 5 bases and J lost 12, with 16 bases in between. Here the CDR3 DNA reads TGTGCCAGCAGTCGGGGTACAGGGATATCTTTCTTT. Its translation is CASSRGTGISFF.

The V gene is TRBV9, the J gene TRBJ2-7; tentatively, D is TRBD1 (6 bases). This CDR3 has 13 residues. The V and J ends lost 7 bases and 2 bases respectively, with 13 bases between them. Germline CDR1 SGDLS, CDR2 YYNGEE. For the CDR3, the DNA is TGTGCCAGCGGACCAGGGGTTCCCTACGAGCAGTACTTC. Translation gives CASGPGVPYEQYF.

V gene TRBV30 combines with J gene TRBJ2-5, with a weak D call TRBD2 (6 bases). Germline loops: CDR1 GTSNPN, CDR2 SVGIG (reference sequence). V lost 4 bases and J lost 5, with 11 bases in between. This CDR3 contains 12 residues. DNA of the CDR3: TGTGCCTGGAATGGGGGAGGTGAGACCCAGTACTTC. This encodes CAWNGGGETQYF.

DNA for the CDR3: TGCGCCAGCAGTGAGTCCGCGGGCGTTGGAGAAAAACTGTTTTTT. Encoded protein: CASSESAGVGEKLFF. The chain is built from TRBV10-1 and TRBJ1-4; D unresolved. Germline values: CDR1 WNHNN, CDR2 SYGVQD (reference sequence). V shed 0 bases and J shed 8 bases, with 13 bases lying between them. The CDR3 extends over 15 amino acids.

V gene TRBV18 combines with J gene TRBJ1-3, with 7 bases aligning to TRBD1. J was trimmed by 7 bases and V by 2 bases; bases with no gene match: 5. CDR1 is KGHSH and CDR2 is LQKENI in the germline V gene. There are 14 residues in the CDR3. In DNA form, the CDR3 reads TGTGCCAGCTCACCAGGGACAGTCGGGAACACCATATATTTT. This gives the protein CASSPGTVGNTIYF.